Presented here are 30 T cell receptor beta chains from one specimen sequenced in a study of T cells in Graves' hyperthyroidism and ophthalmopathy. Amplification yielded TCR beta CDR3 regions, with RNA transcripts as the source. HTBI primers were the set used in a first-round RT-PCR of the TCR CDR3. TCRdb re-analysed the multiplex PCR reads in MiXCR, keeping a single row per CDR3 protein. The profile shows fewer than 650,000 distinct CDR3 sequences, roughly 15% of them singletons. The sample taken for sequencing was blood. The receptors were sampled from a woman aged 40 to 50 with Graves' ophthalmopathy.

This clonotype was seen at least ten times. The gene calls are TRBV4-3 and TRBJ2-2, with D maybe TRBD2 (5 bases). The CDR3 is made up of 14 amino acids. Looked up from germline, CDR1 is LGHNA and CDR2 is YSLEER. Trimming removed 1 base from V and 7 bases from J, with 10 bases in between. The CDR3 nucleotides read TGCGCCAGCAGCCAAGCGGGAAGTGGCGGGGAGCTGTTTTTT. Amino acid sequence: CASSQAGSGGELFF.

This clonotype was counted between two and nine times. The chain links TRBV11-2 to TRBJ1-2, with D maybe TRBD1 (6 bases). The CDR3 length is 13 residues. Germline loops: CDR1 SGHAT, CDR2 FQNNGV. Trimming removed 5 bases at V and 8 bases at J, with 15 bases between. The CDR3 region is CASSPIGGLGYTF. The DNA for the CDR3 is TGTGCCAGCAGCCCGATTGGGGGGCTCGGCTACACCTTC.

Ten or more counts support this clonotype. V is TRBV27 and J is TRBJ1-5; D not resolved. The CDR3 is made up of 13 amino acids. V lost 6 bases and J 3 bases, leaving 9 bases between the germline ends. The germline V gene has CDR1 MNHEY and CDR2 SMNVEV (reference sequence). CDR3 amino acids: CASSWTVNQPQHF. CDR3 DNA: TGTGCCAGCAGCTGGACGGTCAATCAGCCCCAGCATTTT.

This clonotype was recorded at least ten times. The chain employs TRBV12-3 or TRBV12-4 and TRBJ1-2; TRBD1 matches at 9 bases. Trimming removed 6 bases from V and 8 bases from J; junction bases left unmatched: 7. The CDR3 runs 13 residues. The CDR3 nucleotides are TGTGCCAGCAGAACGGGACAGGGATTCGGCTACACCTTC. Translation: CASRTGQGFGYTF.

This chain connects TRBV5-1 to TRBJ2-2; 9 bases are a match to TRBD2. Trimming took 7 bases from V and 7 from J; bases not matched to a gene: 14. Germline V CDR1 and CDR2: SGHRS, YFSETQ. The CDR3 has 16 amino acids. CDR3 in amino acids: CASRTLAGPRDGELFF. The CDR3 DNA sequence: TGCGCCAGCCGAACTCTAGCGGGACCCCGGGACGGGGAGCTGTTTTTT.

This clonotype was seen repeatedly, ten times or more. The chain employs TRBV7-3 and TRBJ2-7; 10 bases line up with TRBD1. CDR1 is SGHTA, CDR2 FQGTGA, per germline. J gave up 4 bases and V 5 bases, and 29 bases lay outside the gene matches. The CDR3 runs to 22 residues. The CDR3 region has the DNA TGTGCCAGCAGCCCAACGTCTGGACAGGGGGTGGGAAGAGAACTGGACCCTTACGAGCAGTACTTC. As protein: CASSPTSGQGVGRELDPYEQYF.

This clonotype was picked up many times. The chain joins TRBV6-1 to TRBJ1-1, with TRBD1 as a possible D gene (5 bases). This CDR3 comprises 13 residues. V gave up 8 bases and J gave up 6 bases, with 16 bases separating them. Per germline, CDR1 MNHNS and CDR2 SASEGT. CDR3 in amino acids: CASLASGSSEAFF. CDR3 DNA sequence: TGTGCCAGCCTTGCCTCAGGGAGCTCTGAAGCTTTCTTT.

This clonotype was detected many times. This chain uses TRBV20-1 with TRBJ2-4; the match to TRBD2 covers 13 bases. Germline assignment: CDR1 DFQATT and CDR2 SNEGSKA (reference sequence). Germline trimming cut 8 bases from V and 7 bases from J; bases unmatched to any gene: 8. This CDR3 contains 14 residues. CDR3 nucleotide sequence: TGCAGTCCCACTAGCGGGAGGGCCGAGAACATTCAGTACTTC. It specifies CSPTSGRAENIQYF.

There are many counts of this clonotype. V gene TRBV7-9 combines with J gene TRBJ2-5; D not resolved. The CDR3 is made up of 13 amino acids. Germline CDR1 reads SEHNR; CDR2 reads FQNEAQ (reference sequence). Trimming took off 8 bases at V and 1 base at J, with 11 bases between the two ends. DNA for the CDR3: TGTGCCAGCCGATCTCCCTCCCAAGAGACCCAGTACTTC. Its protein product is CASRSPSQETQYF.

Points on this clonotype: A clone one base away is much larger, so this may be a read error. The chain links TRBV20-1 to TRBJ2-7; perhaps TRBD2 as D (6 bases). This CDR3 is 12 amino acids long. Germline values: CDR1 DFQATT, CDR2 SNEGSKA (reference sequence). The CDR3 DNA reads TGCAGGGCCCATGGGGAGGCCTACGAGCAGTACTTC. Its protein is CRAHGEAYEQYF.

Comments on this clonotype: A much more abundant neighbour one base away suggests this may be a read error. The V gene is TRBV28, the J gene TRBJ2-2; the D gene is possibly TRBD2 (5 bases). The germline gives CDR1 MDHEN, CDR2 SYDVKM. There are 14 residues in the CDR3. The CDR3 nucleotides are TGTGCCAGCAGTCTGGGATCCTCCCCCGGGGAGCCGTTTTTT. It specifies CASSLGSSPGEPFF.

This sequence joins TRBV12-3 or TRBV12-4 and TRBJ1-2, with a tentative D call TRBD1 (5 bases). Between the trimmed V and J ends, which lost 4 bases and 4 bases, there was a span of 13 bases. The CDR3 contains 14 residues. The CDR3 sequence is CASSSTDSSYGYTF. For the CDR3, the DNA is TGTGCCAGCAGTTCCACCGACAGTTCCTATGGCTACACCTTC.

This clonotype was counted ten times or more. The chain combines TRBV7-2 with TRBJ2-7, with D unresolved. V shed 4 bases and J shed 4 bases, with 11 bases lying between them. Germline V lookup: CDR1 SGHTA, CDR2 FQGNSA. The CDR3 has 13 amino acids. The DNA of the CDR3 is TGTGCCAGCAGCTCCCGCCCCCCATACGAGCAGTACTTC. This translates into CASSSRPPYEQYF.

This clonotype showed up many times. The chain is built from TRBV12-3 or TRBV12-4 and TRBJ1-2, with 11 positions matching TRBD1. The CDR3 has 13 residues. After removal of 4 bases from V and 7 bases from J, the junction contained 2 bases not matched to a gene. The CDR3 loop is CASSYGTGGGYTF. The CDR3 nucleotides read TGTGCCAGCAGTTACGGGACAGGGGGTGGCTACACCTTC.

This clonotype was detected ten times or more. This chain joins TRBV6-1 and TRBJ2-7, with 10 bases fitting TRBD2. The CDR3 loop spans 13 amino acids. V was clipped by 4 bases and J by 9 bases; unmatched bases: 6. Per germline, CDR1 MNHNS and CDR2 SASEGT. CDR3 bases: TGTGCCAGCAGTGGGTCTAGCGGGAGCGTGCAGTACTTC. Translated: CASSGSSGSVQYF.

This clonotype occurred many times. CDR3 DNA: TGTGCCAGCAGTTTTTTAAATTCACCCCTCCACTTT. Residues: CASSFLNSPLHF. This sequence joins TRBV27 and TRBJ1-6; D gene uncertain. Germline lookup yields CDR1 MNHEY and CDR2 SMNVEV (reference sequence). This CDR3 is built from 12 residues. V was cut by 3 bases and J by 7 bases, with 4 bases left in between.

The table lists this clonotype with many counts. The chain has TRBV5-1 and TRBJ2-7; TRBD2 might be the D (5 bases). Germline CDR1 is SGHRS and CDR2 is YFSETQ. The CDR3 is made up of 15 amino acids. Trimming took off 0 bases at V and 4 bases at J, with 14 bases between the two ends. The CDR3 loop reads CASSLAGGGLYEQYF. As DNA, the CDR3 is TGCGCCAGCAGCTTGGCGGGCGGAGGACTGTACGAGCAGTACTTC.

This clonotype was recorded a few times. The chain links TRBV7-8 to TRBJ1-1, with D unresolved. This CDR3 is built from 14 residues. Germline V lookup: CDR1 SGHVS, CDR2 FQNEAQ. Between the trimmed V and J ends, which lost 5 bases and 3 bases, there was a span of 13 bases. The CDR3 DNA is TGTGCCAGCAGCCGCGTCGAGCGGGACACTGAAGCTTTCTTT. Its translation: CASSRVERDTEAFF.

There are many counts of this clonotype. This chain uses TRBV20-1 with TRBJ2-7; D is undetermined. The V gene lost 1 base and the J gene lost 2 bases, with 12 bases spanning the gap. The CDR3 has 14 amino acids. The V gene's germline CDR1 is DFQATT and CDR2 SNEGSKA (reference sequence). The DNA of the CDR3 is TGCAGTGCTAGAGTTTCCCCTGGCGCCTACGAGCAGTACTTC. This gives the protein CSARVSPGAYEQYF.

In its sample, this clonotype was seen many times. In DNA, the CDR3 is TGTGCCAGCAGTTTCCAACTCGGGACAGGGGGAACGGGGACCCAGTACTTC. It encodes CASSFQLGTGGTGTQYF. The chain joins TRBV28 to TRBJ2-5; TRBD1 matches at 11 bases. The ends lost 3 bases at V and 7 bases at J; junction bases unmatched: 13. Per germline, CDR1 MDHEN and CDR2 SYDVKM. This CDR3 region has 17 residues.

About this clonotype itself: A much larger clone differs from this one at a single base, so this may be a read error. In DNA form, the CDR3 reads TGTGCCAGCAGCCCACAGGAGCTTCGGACTGAAACTTTCTTT. Translated: CASSPQELRTETFF. The rearrangement joins TRBV7-8 to TRBJ1-1, with a possible D match to TRBD1 (5 bases). The germline V gene has CDR1 SGHVS and CDR2 FQNEAQ. The CDR3 length is 14 residues.

This clonotype was picked up a small number of times. This sequence joins TRBV4-2 and TRBJ2-7; the match to TRBD2 covers 7 bases. Unmatched junction bases numbered 15, after V lost 1 base and J lost 3 bases. Germline V gene sequence: CDR1 LGHNA, CDR2 YNFKEQ. This CDR3 is built from 18 residues. DNA for the CDR3: TGTGCCAGCAGCCAAGCTTCACCTAGAACCGGGACTATCTACGAGCAGTACTTC. Protein: CASSQASPRTGTIYEQYF.

This clonotype was recorded many times. The chain is built from TRBV11-3 and TRBJ2-7; D is ambiguous. In germline, CDR1 is SGHNT, CDR2 YENEEA. V was cut by 2 bases and J by 0 bases, with 11 bases left in between. The CDR3 is 15 amino acids. The CDR3 coding sequence is TGTGCCAGCAGCTTACGTCCTGGCCCCTCCTACGAGCAGTACTTC. Protein sequence: CASSLRPGPSYEQYF.

This clonotype appeared many times. The V call is TRBV7-9, the J call TRBJ1-2, with TRBD1 identical over 9 bases. The V segment lost 5 bases and the J segment 6 bases; nucleotides outside the gene matches: 7. CDR1 and CDR2 from the germline V gene are SEHNR and FQNEAQ (reference sequence). The CDR3 length is 14 residues. The CDR3 DNA is TGTGCCAGCAGCCGCGGACAGGGGTGGCATGGCTACACCTTC. Translating gives CASSRGQGWHGYTF.

Many counts were recorded for this clonotype. The chain carries TRBV29-1 and TRBJ2-5, with a weak D call TRBD2 (6 bases). The CDR3 has 14 amino acids. Germline V gene sequence: CDR1 SQVTM, CDR2 ANQGSEA. V lost 7 bases to trimming and J lost 5 bases, with 20 bases between them. The CDR3 region is CSGTRALRGETQYF. Written as DNA, the CDR3 is TGCAGCGGGACAAGGGCACTCCGGGGGGAGACCCAGTACTTC.

This clonotype was seen many times. The chain is built from TRBV12-3 or TRBV12-4 and TRBJ1-1, with unresolved D. This CDR3 comprises 12 residues. Trimming stripped 7 bases from V and 8 bases from J, with 14 bases between. The DNA of the CDR3 is TGTGCCAGCACCCCAAGACACTTAGAAGCTTTCTTT. As protein: CASTPRHLEAFF.

This clonotype was counted a few times. The V and J genes are TRBV20-1 and TRBJ2-3, with D possibly matching TRBD1 (5 bases). The CDR3 is 14 amino acids. V was trimmed by 2 bases and J by 2 bases, leaving 11 bases between them. Per the germline V gene, CDR1 is DFQATT and CDR2 is SNEGSKA (reference sequence). This CDR3 reads CSARPPTVTDTQYF. The CDR3 DNA is TGCAGTGCTAGACCTCCGACAGTCACAGATACGCAGTATTTT.

This clonotype was counted at least ten times. The chain combines TRBV12-3 or TRBV12-4 with TRBJ1-2, with D possibly matching TRBD1 (5 bases). CDR3 length: 12 amino acids. V was cut by 8 bases and J by 3 bases, with 10 bases left in between. The CDR3 loop is CASGGVDYGYTF. CDR3 DNA: TGTGCCAGCGGGGGTGTGGACTATGGCTACACCTTC.

This clonotype was recorded many times. V is TRBV11-2 and J is TRBJ2-2; 9 bases agree with TRBD1. The CDR3 contains 18 residues. The germline V gene encodes CDR1 SGHAT and CDR2 FQNNGV. The V and J ends lost 1 base and 7 bases, in that order; junction bases with no gene match: 13. DNA of the CDR3: TGTGCCAGCAGCTTAGTTGGTCTCGGGACAGGGTTCATCGGGGAGCTGTTTTTT. This codes for CASSLVGLGTGFIGELFF.

At least ten counts were recorded for this clonotype. This chain's CDR3 is CASSLNLDQPQHF. In DNA form, the CDR3 reads TGTGCCAGCAGCCTCAATCTCGATCAGCCCCAGCATTTT. The chain couples TRBV6-5 to TRBJ1-5; D unclear. The germline V gene encodes CDR1 MNHEY and CDR2 SVGAGI. V was clipped by 6 bases and J by 5 bases, with 11 bases between them. The CDR3 is made up of 13 amino acids.